A selection of T cell receptor beta chains follows, all from one sample in a study of blood T cell repertoires in COVID-19. Sequencing was performed with immunoSEQ multiplex PCR; in TCRdb, only in-frame clones are kept and a portion is missing. Here the sample spans more than 400,000 clones, 90% being singletons. The sequencing input was PBMCs or T cells enriched from blood (not recorded which). The receptors were sampled from a man between 18 and 29 years old who had recovered from COVID-19. Each CDR3 is given with its conserved first and last residue. The D gene is left open where the match is weak. Clone size is shown for a subset of rows, as once, few, many or a class of expanded clone.

TRBJ1-1	NA	NA	TRBV3-1/TRBV3-2	TGTGCCAGCAGTCAATCCCCCCAGAACACTGAAGCTTTCTTT	CASSQSPQNTEAFF
TRBJ2-2	TRBD2	NA	TRBV9	TGTGCCAGCAGCGTAGCTGGACTAGCGGGAGTGACCGGGGAGCTGTTTTTT	CASSVAGLAGVTGELFF
TRBJ2-7	NA	NA	TRBV10-3	TGTGCCATCAGTGACCCCCGTCTTGTTTCCGAGCAGTACTTC	CAISDPRLVSEQYF
TRBJ1-1	TRBD1	NA	TRBV12-5	TGTGCTAGTGGAGGACAGGGGTACACTGAAGCTTTCTTT	CASGGQGYTEAFF
TRBJ1-4	NA	NA	TRBV1	TGCACCAGCAGCCATCTCGACAGGGGGCTCACTAATGAAAAACTGTTTTTT	CTSSHLDRGLTNEKLFF
TRBJ1-1	NA	NA	TRBV2	TGTGCCAGCAGTGAAGGGGGGGGAGGGACTGAAGCTTTCTTT	CASSEGGGGTEAFF
TRBJ2-7	NA	NA	TRBV10-3	TGTGCCATCAGCGGGGGGCAGGACGCCTACGAGCAGTACTTC	CAISGGQDAYEQYF
TRBJ1-1	NA	NA	TRBV5-1	TGCGCCAGCAGCTTGTCTACGGGGACTGAAGCTTTCTTT	CASSLSTGTEAFF
TRBJ1-2	TRBD1	NA	TRBV12-5	TGTGCTAGTGGTTTTTCAGGGGGCATCGATGGCTACACCTTC	CASGFSGGIDGYTF
TRBJ1-1	NA	NA	TRBV13	TGTGCCAGCAGCTCCGGGGGGCAACACGAGAGAGCTTTCTTT	CASSSGGQHERAFF
TRBJ1-1	NA	NA	TRBV5-1	TGCGCCAGCAGCTTCAGCGGGGGCCCTGAAGCTTTCTTT	CASSFSGGPEAFF
TRBJ2-1	TRBD2	NA	TRBV29-1	TGCAGCGTGTCCGAACTAGCGAGTAAAAACAATGAGCAGTTCTTC	CSVSELASKNNEQFF
TRBJ1-2	TRBD1	NA	TRBV10-3	TGTGCCATCAGTGGGGCCGGGACAGCCTATGGCTACACCTTC	CAISGAGTAYGYTF
TRBJ2-7	TRBD2	once	TRBV5-1	TGCGCCAGCAGCCGCGATCCCCCGGGACTAGCGGGAGGGTTCCACGAGCAGTACTTC	CASSRDPPGLAGGFHEQYF
TRBJ1-5	TRBD1	NA	TRBV28	TGTGCCAGCAGTCCGACAGGGGATCAGCCCCAGCATTTT	CASSPTGDQPQHF
TRBJ2-1	NA	NA	TRBV2	TGTGCCAGCACCCAATCCGGGAATGGTGAGCAGTTCTTC	CASTQSGNGEQFF
TRBJ2-1	NA	NA	TRBV9	TGTGCCAGCAGCGTAGCTACTAGTTACAATGAGCAGTTCTTC	CASSVATSYNEQFF
TRBJ1-1	NA	NA	TRBV19	TGTGCCACCCTACCCACAGGGAACACTGAAGCTTTCTTT	CATLPTGNTEAFF
TRBJ1-3	NA	NA	TRBV6-8	TGTGCCAGCACCCAGTGGGGGCCTGGAAACACCATATATTTT	CASTQWGPGNTIYF
TRBJ1-6	NA	NA	TRBV12-3/TRBV12-4	TGTGCCAGCAGTTTAAGTGGAGGTTCACCCCTCCACTTT	CASSLSGGSPLHF
TRBJ1-5	NA	NA	TRBV2	TGTGCCAGCAGTGTTGGACAGTTTAGCAATCAGCCCCAGCATTTT	CASSVGQFSNQPQHF
TRBJ2-6	TRBD1	NA	TRBV5-4	TGTGCCAGCAGCTTAGAGGGGGCAAGAGGGGCCAACGTCCTGACTTTC	CASSLEGARGANVLTF
TRBJ1-5	NA	NA	TRBV19	TGTGCCAGTAGTATGAGCGATAGCAATCAGCCCCAGCATTTT	CASSMSDSNQPQHF
TRBJ1-2	NA	NA	TRBV24-1	TGTGCCACCAGTGATGGAGGGTATGGCTACACCTTC	CATSDGGYGYTF
TRBJ1-2	NA	NA	TRBV5-1	TGCGCCAGCAGCTTGGACAGGGAAACGGGCTACACCTTC	CASSLDRETGYTF
TRBJ2-7	NA	few	TRBV9	TGTGCCAGCAGCACGCGATCGACAGGGGAGGGCGAGCAGTACTTC	CASSTRSTGEGEQYF